Below, one T cell receptor (beta chain) is given with its context. This sample was included in a study of PD-1 blockade in mismatch repair-deficient tumors. Study-level background: Patients had approximately 13 mismatch repair-deficient cancer types and were previously treated and progressing.

This CDR3 contains 15 residues. Germline CDR1 SGHDN, CDR2 FVKESK. V dropped 0 bases and J dropped 0 bases, with 9 bases sitting between them. Libraries were prepared by immunoSEQ multiplex PCR; TCRdb keeps only in-frame clonotypes and omits some of them. Of about 68,000 clones in the sample, 70% to 85% were seen once. Three pembrolizumab responders had their TCRs sequenced. The starting material was peripheral blood, obtained 2 weeks after starting pembrolizumab. This sequence was found in an adult with mismatch repair-deficient cancer. V is TRBV14 and J is TRBJ2-7, with D tentatively TRBD1 (5 bases). In DNA, the CDR3 is TGTGCCAGCAGCCAAGAACGTAGGGGCTCCTACGAGCAGTACTTC. Residues: CASSQERRGSYEQYF.